This paragraph covers one T cell receptor (beta chain) sequence. Ages ranged from about 18 to 89 years, with residence in some 25 US areas. TCRdb's copy holds only in-frame clones and misses some; the assay was immunoSEQ multiplex PCR. The sample holds fewer than 250,000 clones, about 86% seen once. These data come from a study of blood T cell repertoires in COVID-19. Study context: COVID-19 samples from acute and convalescent phases originated in the United States, Italy and Spain.

The CDR3 consists of 15 residues. Germline trimming cut 1 base from V and 1 base from J; bases unmatched to any gene: 2. The germline CDR1 and CDR2 sequences are SGHVS and FNYEAQ. The sample comprised PBMCs or T cells enriched from blood (not recorded which). The clonotype was recovered from a middle-aged woman in a cohort exposed to, infected with or recovered from COVID-19 (not recorded which). The chain couples TRBV7-6 to TRBJ2-7; 9 bases align to TRBD1. The CDR3 bases are TGTGCCAGCAGCTTAGGACAGGGGGTTTCCTACGAGCAGTACTTC. Translating gives CASSLGQGVSYEQYF.